These 15 T cell receptor beta chains came from one sample sequenced in a study of T cells in Graves' hyperthyroidism and ophthalmopathy. What was amplified from RNA transcripts were TCR beta CDR3 regions. When the TCR CDR3 underwent first-round RT-PCR, the HTBI primer set was used. TCRdb itself ran the multiplex PCR reads through MiXCR, one entry per CDR3 protein. The sample has about 460,000 distinct CDR3 sequences; about 20% are singletons. The material sequenced was blood. The receptors here all came from a woman in her 70s with Graves' ophthalmopathy.

This clonotype was counted a single time. The J gene is TRBJ1-5, the V gene TRBV20-1; no firm D call. The ends were cut back, 2 bases at V and 1 base at J, with 6 bases in the middle. The CDR3 has 13 amino acids. The germline V gene has CDR1 DFQATT and CDR2 SNEGSKA (reference sequence). DNA for the CDR3: TGCAGTGCTAGATTCGGCAGCAATCAGCCCCAGCATTTT. Its translation is CSARFGSNQPQHF.

The rearrangement links TRBV7-6 to TRBJ2-2, with 9 positions matching TRBD2. The J segment lost 1 base and the V segment lost 5 bases, leaving 5 bases of the junction unmatched. The CDR3 is 16 amino acids. CDR1 and CDR2 (germline): SGHVS, FNYEAQ. This CDR3 is CASSTWTSENTGELFF. CDR3 DNA sequence: TGTGCCAGCAGCACCTGGACTAGCGAGAACACCGGGGAGCTGTTTTTT.

This sequence joins TRBV28 and TRBJ1-3, with 7 bases aligning to TRBD1. This CDR3 contains 13 residues. Losses at the gene ends were 5 bases for V and 6 bases for J; bases not matched to a gene: 4. Germline V gene data show CDR1 as MDHEN and CDR2 as SYDVKM. CDR3 nucleotide sequence: TGTGCCAGCAGTGACAGGGTCCCAAACACCATATATTTT. Protein: CASSDRVPNTIYF. The variable domain in full, with the rest retrieved from reference TRBV28 and TRBJ1-3, is DVKVTQSSRYLVKRTGEKVFLECVQDMDHENMFWYRQDPGLGLRLIYFSYDVKMKEKGDIPEGYSVSREKKERFSLILESASTNQTSMYLCASSDRVPNTIYFGEGSWLTVV.

This clonotype was seen more than once but under ten times. The rearrangement uses TRBV3-1 and TRBJ1-1; D unresolved. This CDR3 has 15 amino acids. V gave up 1 base and J gave up 1 base, with 10 bases separating them. From germline, CDR1 is LGHDT and CDR2 YNNKEL (reference sequence). CDR3: CASSQGLLENTEAFF. The CDR3 region has the DNA TGTGCCAGCAGCCAAGGCCTTCTTGAGAACACTGAAGCTTTCTTT.

This clonotype has at least ten counts. The gene calls are TRBV28 and TRBJ2-5, with 7 nucleotides matching TRBD1. The CDR3 covers 14 residues. The germline V gene has CDR1 MDHEN and CDR2 SYDVKM. Losses at the gene ends were 1 base for V and 3 bases for J; bases not matched to a gene: 2. CDR3 amino acids: CASSLLGTEETQYF. In DNA, the CDR3 is TGTGCCAGCAGTTTATTGGGGACAGAAGAGACCCAGTACTTC.

There are a few counts of this clonotype. This chain connects TRBV9 to TRBJ2-3; 14 bases are shared with TRBD2. Unmatched junction bases numbered 10, after V lost 3 bases and J lost 1 base. The germline V gene has CDR1 SGDLS and CDR2 YYNGEE. The CDR3 sequence is 19 residues long. The CDR3 DNA reads as TGTGCCAGCAGCGGCGCCGGGACTAGCGGGAGACACGGCACAGATACGCAGTATTTT. Encoded protein: CASSGAGTSGRHGTDTQYF.

This clonotype was seen at least ten times. V is TRBV28 and J is TRBJ2-3, with D uncertain. V lost 3 bases and J lost 0, with 16 bases in between. The CDR3 has 17 amino acids. Germline V gives CDR1 MDHEN, CDR2 SYDVKM. The CDR3 region is CASSFPIGSSSTDTQYF. CDR3 DNA: TGTGCCAGCAGTTTCCCTATTGGCAGCTCTAGCACAGATACGCAGTATTTT.

This clonotype has only a few counts. The chain couples TRBV3-1 to TRBJ2-1; 15 bases fit TRBD2. The CDR3 is made up of 16 amino acids. CDR1 and CDR2 from the germline V gene are LGHDT and YNNKEL (reference sequence). The trim removed 5 bases at V and 2 bases at J, leaving 1 base unmatched. The CDR3 reads CASSGLAGGPYNEQFF. In nucleotides, the CDR3 is TGTGCCAGCAGCGGACTAGCGGGAGGGCCCTACAATGAGCAGTTCTTC.

The V and J genes are TRBV28 and TRBJ2-1; D is perhaps TRBD2 (6 bases). Between the trimmed V and J ends, which lost 7 bases and 6 bases, there was a span of 13 bases. From germline, CDR1 is MDHEN and CDR2 SYDVKM. The CDR3 extends over 13 amino acids. CDR3 amino acids: CASTGTGGNEQFF. CDR3 nucleotide sequence: TGTGCCAGCACCGGGACCGGGGGCAATGAGCAGTTCTTC.

In this sample, this clonotype turned up a few times. This rearrangement joins TRBV20-1 to TRBJ1-2; 7 positions match TRBD1. CDR1 is DFQATT and CDR2 is SNEGSKA in the germline V gene (reference sequence). V was pared by 4 bases and J by 4 bases, with 15 bases of the junction left unmatched. The CDR3 length is 16 residues. The CDR3 nucleotides are TGCAGTGCTAAGTCGCAAACAGGGGATCTGGGCTATGGCTACACCTTC. Translated, it gives CSAKSQTGDLGYGYTF.

This clonotype has a handful of counts. The chain recombines TRBV6-1 with TRBJ2-6; D not resolved. The V end lost 6 bases, the J end lost 3 bases, and 12 bases lay between the germline ends. CDR3 length: 15 amino acids. Germline V gene data show CDR1 as MNHNS and CDR2 as SASEGT. The CDR3 DNA follows: TGTGCCAGCAGCTACATAGGTGTTGGGGCCAACGTCCTGACTTTC. This gives the protein CASSYIGVGANVLTF.

The rearrangement links TRBV5-1 to TRBJ2-7, with a weak D call TRBD1 (6 bases). Trimming pared 5 bases from V and 3 bases from J, leaving 18 bases between. This CDR3 region has 15 residues. Germline CDR1 and CDR2: SGHRS and YFSETQ. The CDR3 spells CASSKDSTSIYEQYF. CDR3 DNA sequence: TGCGCCAGCAGTAAGGACAGTACAAGCATCTACGAGCAGTACTTC. Looking up the rest from reference TRBV5-1 and TRBJ2-7 gives the full variable domain: KAGVTQTPRYLIKTRGQQVTLSCSPISGHRSVSWYQQTPGQGLQFLFEYFSETQRNKGNFPGRFSGRQFSNSRSEMNVSTLELGDSALYLCASSKDSTSIYEQYFGPGTRLTVT.

This clonotype was picked up many times. The gene calls are TRBV28 and TRBJ1-1, with 7 bases aligning to TRBD1. The CDR3 is made up of 13 amino acids. After removal of 8 bases from V and 11 bases from J, the junction contained 14 bases not matched to a gene. Germline loops: CDR1 MDHEN, CDR2 SYDVKM. The CDR3 here is CASRIKTGSGAFF. The DNA of the CDR3 is TGTGCCAGCCGCATAAAGACAGGGTCAGGTGCTTTCTTT.

This clonotype was observed a handful of times. This rearrangement joins TRBV7-2 to TRBJ2-5; TRBD2 matches 11 bases. The CDR3 has 16 residues. After removal of 5 bases from V and 5 bases from J, the junction contained 10 bases not matched to a gene. Looked up from germline, CDR1 is SGHTA and CDR2 is FQGNSA. CDR3 bases: TGTGCCAGCAGCCCGACGGCTAGCGGGGGGCGGGAGACCCAGTACTTC. Protein product: CASSPTASGGRETQYF.

J is TRBJ2-7 and V is TRBV11-2, with D possibly matching TRBD1 (6 bases). The V end was cut by 5 bases, the J end by 4 bases, with 18 bases between. This CDR3 contains 15 residues. The germline gives CDR1 SGHAT, CDR2 FQNNGV. The CDR3 loop reads CASSLAGDFQYEQYF. The CDR3 DNA reads as TGTGCCAGCAGCCTGGCAGGGGATTTTCAGTACGAGCAGTACTTC.